What follows are 19 T cell receptor beta chains derived from one specimen sequenced in a study of T-cell reconstitution after alpha-beta-depleted transplantation in children (TCRdb year 2016). Library prep was done by PCR. Sequencer: Illumina HiSeq 2500. To normalize quantification of the TCRbeta repertoire, the TCR libraries were built with molecular barcoding that relied on unique molecular identifiers. Using fastp trimming at Q25 and MiXCR clonotype assembly, TCRdb reanalyzed the public sequencing data and kept in-frame beta chains. Each CDR3 protein gets just one entry, which takes the most common genes and DNA from the rows behind it. The sample yields around 300,000 distinct CDR3 sequences; over 20% were counted once. The ten largest clones add up to about 10% of the sample. What this sample's treatment or condition label stands for: allogeneic hematopoietic cell transplantation with graft depleted of TCRalphabeta T cells and CD19 B cells.

The input for sequencing was PBMCs, mostly from graft donor cells, taken 180 days after TCRalphabeta/CD19-depleted stem cell transplant. The receptors were gathered from a male patient younger than 18 who had a stem cell transplant for acute lymphoblastic leukemia, so the T cells may come from the graft donor.

The rearrangement links TRBV7-9 to TRBJ1-1, with 8 bases lining up with TRBD1. The CDR3 is made up of 14 amino acids. The germline V gene encodes CDR1 SEHNR and CDR2 FQNEAQ (reference sequence). Trimming cost V 5 bases and J 2 bases; bases outside gene matches: 4. The CDR3 DNA is TGTGCCAGCAGCCGGGACAGGAGCAACACTGAAGCTTTCTTT. Its protein product is CASSRDRSNTEAFF.

This clonotype was detected a few times. The chain employs TRBV12-3 or TRBV12-4 and TRBJ2-7; 10 nucleotides line up with TRBD2. This CDR3 has 15 amino acids. The ends lost 4 bases at V and 4 bases at J; junction bases unmatched: 7. Written as DNA, the CDR3 is TGTGCCAGCAGTTGGTTCGCTAGCGGGAGATACGAGCAGTACTTC. This translates into CASSWFASGRYEQYF.

This chain links TRBV7-6 with TRBJ2-4; D is possibly TRBD2 (5 bases). The ends were cut back, 5 bases at V and 0 bases at J, with 14 bases in the middle. Germline lookup yields CDR1 SGHVS and CDR2 FNYEAQ. CDR3 length: 16 residues. In nucleotides, the CDR3 is TGTGCCAGCAGCGACCGTTACGGACTAGCCAAAAACATTCAGTACTTC. This sequence encodes CASSDRYGLAKNIQYF.

V is TRBV28 and J is TRBJ2-7; TRBD1 might be the D (5 bases). Germline CDR1 is MDHEN and CDR2 is SYDVKM. The CDR3 runs 14 residues. The V end was cut by 3 bases, the J end by 7 bases, with 16 bases between. The CDR3: CASSFPGYASEQYF. CDR3 nucleotides: TGTGCCAGCAGTTTTCCAGGGTATGCGAGTGAGCAGTACTTC.

The J gene is TRBJ2-3, the V gene TRBV20-1; TRBD2 might be the D (5 bases). V was shortened by 1 base and J by 4 bases, with 12 bases between the two germline ends. There are 14 residues in the CDR3. The germline V gene has CDR1 DFQATT and CDR2 SNEGSKA (reference sequence). CDR3 loop: CSARVAGRADTQYF. As DNA, the CDR3 is TGCAGTGCTAGAGTGGCGGGTAGGGCAGATACGCAGTATTTT.

The chain uses TRBV5-1 and TRBJ2-7; D remains unclear. Germline V gives CDR1 SGHRS, CDR2 YFSETQ. V was cut by 2 bases and J by 6 bases, with 18 bases left in between. The CDR3 extends over 15 amino acids. CDR3 region: CASSFPGLSRAEQYF. For the CDR3, the DNA is TGCGCCAGCAGCTTCCCGGGTCTTTCTCGTGCCGAGCAGTACTTC. The complete variable domain, with remaining parts taken from reference TRBV5-1 and TRBJ2-7, reads KAGVTQTPRYLIKTRGQQVTLSCSPISGHRSVSWYQQTPGQGLQFLFEYFSETQRNKGNFPGRFSGRQFSNSRSEMNVSTLELGDSALYLCASSFPGLSRAEQYFGPGTRLTVT.

V gene TRBV5-1 combines with J gene TRBJ2-7; D might be TRBD1 (6 bases). Per germline, CDR1 SGHRS and CDR2 YFSETQ. CDR3 length: 14 amino acids. Trimming pared 7 bases from V and 2 bases from J, leaving 16 bases between. CDR3 sequence reads: CASSSAGDAYEQYF. The CDR3 DNA sequence: TGCGCCAGCTCCTCCGCAGGGGACGCCTACGAGCAGTACTTC.

The chain is built from TRBV6-1 and TRBJ1-1; D is possibly TRBD1 (6 bases). The CDR3 sequence is 13 residues long. The germline V gene encodes CDR1 MNHNS and CDR2 SASEGT. V was clipped by 6 bases and J by 4 bases, with 12 bases between them. CDR3 loop: CASSPGVTTEAFF. CDR3 DNA: TGTGCCAGCAGCCCAGGGGTGACCACTGAAGCTTTCTTT.

This sequence joins TRBV2 and TRBJ2-3; TRBD2 matches at 8 bases. The germline gives CDR1 SNHLY, CDR2 FYNNEI. V was clipped by 7 bases and J by 0 bases; unmatched bases: 12. The CDR3 length is 17 residues. CDR3 sequence: CASTPGRLAGSTDTQYF. In DNA, the CDR3 is TGTGCCAGCACCCCGGGACGGTTAGCGGGAAGCACAGATACGCAGTATTTT.

The CDR3 sequence is CASSLKRAGAETQYF. The CDR3 nucleotides are TGTGCCAGCAGCTTAAAAAGGGCAGGCGCGGAGACCCAGTACTTC. V gene TRBV7-9 combines with J gene TRBJ2-5; D remains ambiguous. The germline CDR1 and CDR2 sequences are SEHNR and FQNEAQ (reference sequence). The V gene lost 2 bases and the J gene lost 5 bases, with 15 bases spanning the gap. This CDR3 is 15 amino acids long.

This clonotype was counted a few times. The CDR3 spells CASSLMTGGSGELFF. The CDR3 DNA reads as TGCGCCAGCAGCTTAATGACAGGGGGTTCCGGGGAGCTGTTTTTT. V is TRBV5-1 and J is TRBJ2-2; TRBD1 matches at 9 bases. The CDR3 extends over 15 amino acids. V dropped 2 bases and J dropped 6; count of bases not matched to a gene: 5. Germline V gives CDR1 SGHRS, CDR2 YFSETQ. The variable domain in full, completed from reference TRBV5-1 and TRBJ2-2, reads KAGVTQTPRYLIKTRGQQVTLSCSPISGHRSVSWYQQTPGQGLQFLFEYFSETQRNKGNFPGRFSGRQFSNSRSEMNVSTLELGDSALYLCASSLMTGGSGELFFGEGSRLTVL.

This clonotype came up a few times. This rearrangement joins TRBV27 to TRBJ2-7; TRBD2 aligns across 14 bases. CDR1 is MNHEY, CDR2 SMNVEV, per germline (reference sequence). The CDR3 loop spans 15 amino acids. V shed 5 bases, J shed 3 bases, and the junction held 3 bases outside the gene matches. The CDR3 sequence is CASSRLAGGSYEQYF. For the CDR3, the DNA is TGTGCCAGCAGTCGACTAGCGGGAGGGAGCTACGAGCAGTACTTC.

Points on this clonotype: Given the absence of the conserved phenylalanine or tryptophan at the CDR3 end, a read error is likely. The DNA is left out, because the CDR3 cannot be placed on it with certainty; the CDR3 is given as TCRdb lists it. The genes are TRBV3-1 and TRBJ1-2; no check of the table's D call, TRBD1, against the DNA was made. CDR1 LGHDT and CDR2 YNNKEL come from the germline V gene (reference sequence). Including both end residues, the CDR3 is 13 amino acids long. CDR3 residues: CASSQEERLGQGL.

This clonotype was seen only a few times. The chain combines TRBV7-3 with TRBJ2-6; D unresolved. The CDR3 totals 15 residues. Looked up from germline, CDR1 is SGHTA and CDR2 is FQGTGA. The V and J ends lost 3 bases and 4 bases respectively, with 10 bases between them. CDR3 region: CASSFGLPGANVLTF. The CDR3 region has the DNA TGTGCCAGCAGCTTTGGGCTGCCAGGGGCCAACGTCCTGACTTTC. The full variable domain, its missing parts supplied by reference TRBV7-3 and TRBJ2-6, is GAGVSQTPSNKVTEKGKYVELRCDPISGHTALYWYRQSLGQGPEFLIYFQGTGAADDSGLPNDRFFAVRPEGSVSTLKIQRTERGDSAVYLCASSFGLPGANVLTFGAGSRLTVL.

This chain joins TRBV25-1 and TRBJ2-6; possibly TRBD1 for D (5 bases). The V and J ends lost 4 bases and 2 bases respectively, with 9 bases between them. The CDR3 length is 15 residues. The germline V gene has CDR1 MGHDK and CDR2 SYGVNS. CDR3 sequence: CASSVPGTGANVLTF. In DNA form, the CDR3 reads TGTGCCAGCAGTGTCCCAGGGACTGGGGCCAACGTCCTGACTTTC.

The chain is built from TRBV3-1 and TRBJ2-7; 10 bases line up with TRBD2. Germline CDR1 LGHDT, CDR2 YNNKEL (reference sequence). CDR3 length equals 14 residues. The J segment lost 4 bases and the V segment lost 4 bases, leaving 4 bases of the junction unmatched. The CDR3, as DNA: TGTGCCAGCAGCCCCTCGACTAGCGGGTACGAGCAGTACTTC. It is translated as CASSPSTSGYEQYF.

There are many counts of this clonotype. The chain combines TRBV5-1 with TRBJ2-5; unclear D gene. The V end was cut by 4 bases, the J end by 6 bases, with 16 bases between. CDR1 is SGHRS, CDR2 YFSETQ, per germline. The CDR3 totals 14 residues. DNA of the CDR3: TGCGCCAGCAGCCCCGAACTCTTAAGAAAGACCCAGTACTTC. Translated, it gives CASSPELLRKTQYF.

This clonotype was picked up many times. The chain combines TRBV29-1 with TRBJ2-7, with D perhaps TRBD1 or TRBD2 (5 bases each). Germline loops: CDR1 SQVTM, CDR2 ANQGSEA. The CDR3 is 12 amino acids. Trimming stripped 4 bases from V and 3 bases from J, with 10 bases between. CDR3 bases: TGCAGCGTTGTGGGTGGGGGCTACGAGCAGTACTTC. This translates into CSVVGGGYEQYF.

The rearrangement links TRBV27 to TRBJ1-2, with 7 nucleotides matching TRBD1. This CDR3 region has 16 residues. V was clipped by 6 bases and J by 7 bases; unmatched bases: 17. CDR1 is MNHEY, CDR2 SMNVEV, per germline (reference sequence). The CDR3 spells CASSPYHRGSATGYTF. The CDR3, as DNA: TGTGCCAGCAGCCCATACCACAGGGGTTCGGCGACTGGCTACACCTTC.